This TCR beta chain was observed in a study of blood T cell repertoires in COVID-19. At the level of the study: Spain, Italy and the United States supplied samples that represented acute and convalescent COVID-19.

Germline CDR1 and CDR2: LGHNA and YNFKEQ. J gave up 1 base and V 3 bases, and 9 bases lay outside the gene matches. The length of the CDR3 is 18 residues. Original processing notes: Using reference gene primer amplification, nucleated cell counts were estimated. Sequencing used immunoSEQ multiplex PCR; TCRdb keeps in-frame clones, though not all of them. V and J calls and clone size come straight from that table; D and trimming were deduced from the DNA. The sample lists tens of thousands of clones; more than 80% were seen once. Sequencing input: peripheral blood. V and J are TRBV4-2 and TRBJ2-6; 7 bases line up with TRBD1. The clonotype comes from a woman between 65 and 79 years old with acute or convalescent COVID-19. In DNA form, the CDR3 reads TGTGCCAGCAGCCACCAGACAGGGAAAACTTCTGGGGCCAACGTCCTGACTTTC. This gives the protein CASSHQTGKTSGANVLTF.